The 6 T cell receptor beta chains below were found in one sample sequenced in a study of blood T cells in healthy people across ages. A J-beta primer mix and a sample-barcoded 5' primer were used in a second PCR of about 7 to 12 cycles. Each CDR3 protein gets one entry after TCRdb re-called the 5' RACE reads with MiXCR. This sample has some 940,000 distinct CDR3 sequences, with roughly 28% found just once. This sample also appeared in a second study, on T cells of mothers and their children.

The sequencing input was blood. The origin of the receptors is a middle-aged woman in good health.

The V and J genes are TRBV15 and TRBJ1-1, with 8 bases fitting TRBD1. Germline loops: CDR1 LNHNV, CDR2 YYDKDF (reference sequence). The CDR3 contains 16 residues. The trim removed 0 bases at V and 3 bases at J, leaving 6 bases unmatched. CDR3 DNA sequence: TGTGCCACCAGCAGAGAGTATTTGACAGGGGACACTGAAGCTTTCTTT. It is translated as CATSREYLTGDTEAFF.

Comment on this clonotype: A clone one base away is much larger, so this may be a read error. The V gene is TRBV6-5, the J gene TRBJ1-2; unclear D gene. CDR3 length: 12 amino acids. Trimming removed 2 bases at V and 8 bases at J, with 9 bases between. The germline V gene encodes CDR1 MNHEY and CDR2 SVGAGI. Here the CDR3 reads CASSYPEDGYTF. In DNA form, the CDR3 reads TGTGCCAGCAGTTACCCAGAGGACGGCTACACCTTC.

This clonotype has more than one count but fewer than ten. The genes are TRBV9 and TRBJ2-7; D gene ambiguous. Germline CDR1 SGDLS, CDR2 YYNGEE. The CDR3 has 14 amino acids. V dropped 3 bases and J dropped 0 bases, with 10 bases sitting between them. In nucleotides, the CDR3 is TGTGCCAGCAGCGCCGGCTCGGACTCCTACGAGCAGTACTTC. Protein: CASSAGSDSYEQYF.

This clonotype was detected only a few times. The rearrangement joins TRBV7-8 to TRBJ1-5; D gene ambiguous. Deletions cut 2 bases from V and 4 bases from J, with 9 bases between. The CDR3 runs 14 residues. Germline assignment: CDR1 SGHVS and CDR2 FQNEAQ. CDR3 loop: CASSLWERNQPQHF. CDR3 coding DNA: TGTGCCAGCAGCTTATGGGAGAGAAATCAGCCCCAGCATTTT.

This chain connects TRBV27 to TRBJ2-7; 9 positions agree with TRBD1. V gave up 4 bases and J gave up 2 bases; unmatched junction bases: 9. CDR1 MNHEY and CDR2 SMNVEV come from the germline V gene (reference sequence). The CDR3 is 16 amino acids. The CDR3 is CASSSSGTGTTYEQYF. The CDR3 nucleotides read TGTGCCAGCAGTTCCTCCGGGACAGGGACTACCTACGAGCAGTACTTC.

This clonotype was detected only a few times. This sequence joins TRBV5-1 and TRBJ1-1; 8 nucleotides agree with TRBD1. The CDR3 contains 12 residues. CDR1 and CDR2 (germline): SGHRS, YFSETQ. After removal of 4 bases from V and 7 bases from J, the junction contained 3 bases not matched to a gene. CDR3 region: CASSPTGVEAFF. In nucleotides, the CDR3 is TGCGCCAGCAGCCCGACAGGGGTTGAAGCTTTCTTT.